This TCR beta chain was obtained from a study of cytomegalovirus exposure and HLA in healthy donors. Profiling relied on immunoSEQ multiplex PCR, and the TCRdb table lists in-frame clones only, not all of them. The sample records 300,000 to 450,000 clones, 80% to 90% being singletons. V was cut by 8 bases and J by 2 bases, with 10 bases left in between. The CDR3 contains 13 residues. CDR1 and CDR2 (germline): MNHEY, SMNVEV (reference sequence). Concerning this clone itself: Its antigen is not identified. Other DNA sequences of this sample code for an identical CDR3.

Study-wide results and caveats: TCR beta chains numbering roughly 150 were designated cytomegalovirus-associated. A few CMV-associated chains proved CMV antigen-specific in vitro. Reported results showed that the classifier diagnosed cytomegalovirus status with high specificity and sensitivity.

Sequencing was performed on PBMCs. The TCR comes from a woman between 18 and 29 years old in good health and CMV-seronegative. The rearrangement uses TRBV27 and TRBJ1-5; no firm D call. CDR3 amino acids: CASSRGGNQPQHF. The CDR3 DNA follows: TGTGCCAGCTCTCGAGGAGGCAATCAGCCCCAGCATTTT.